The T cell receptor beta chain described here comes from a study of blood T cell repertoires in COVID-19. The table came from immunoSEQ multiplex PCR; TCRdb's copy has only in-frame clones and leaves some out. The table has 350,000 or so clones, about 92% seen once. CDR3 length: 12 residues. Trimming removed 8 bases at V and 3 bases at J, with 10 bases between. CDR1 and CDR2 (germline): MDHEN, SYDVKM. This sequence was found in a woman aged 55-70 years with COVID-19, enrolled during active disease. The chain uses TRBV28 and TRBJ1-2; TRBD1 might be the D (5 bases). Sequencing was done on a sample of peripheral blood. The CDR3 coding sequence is TGTGCCAGCGGGGGGAAATACTATGGCTACACCTTC. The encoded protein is CASGGKYYGYTF.